The clone carrying this T cell receptor (beta chain) was observed a single time. Its antigen remains unidentified. The sample belongs to a study of shared clonotypes between healthy human individuals. Study-level points and caveats: Unshared clonotypes carried lower generation probabilities than those common to all four donors.

The table came from immunoSEQ multiplex PCR; TCRdb's copy has only in-frame clones and leaves some out. The sample records about 990,000 clones, 75% to 80% being singletons. The donors were all Caucasian adults (living in Nashville, Tennessee). This receptor was obtained from a man in his late teens or twenties in good health. Some clones in this sample may be carry-over from other donors' samples. The sequencing sample was made of memory CD4+ T cells from PBMCs. Subset indicated: CD45RA-negative fraction.

CDR3 amino acids: CASRQQSRSYEQYF. CDR3 nucleotides: TGTGCCAGCAGACAACAGTCACGATCCTACGAGCAGTACTTC. The V gene is TRBV6-5, the J gene TRBJ2-7; D unclear. The V end was cut by 6 bases, the J end by 1 base, with 13 bases between. From germline, CDR1 is MNHEY and CDR2 SVGAGI. The CDR3 is made up of 14 amino acids.